The T cell receptor beta chain described here comes from a study of a mutant IDH1 vaccine in newly diagnosed glioma. Whole-study context: Vaccinations were initiated 4-6 weeks following radiotherapy alone, or were given together with temozolomide cycles.

Details on this clone: The antigen is not known.

Here immunoSEQ multiplex PCR was the method, and the copy in TCRdb shows in-frame clones only, minus some. This table has around 100,000 clones, 85% to 90% appearing once. Sample time point: week 47, end of study. The investigators gave 300 ug of mutant IDH1 20-mer peptide in each vaccine dose, together with topical imiquimod. The CDR3 extends over 14 amino acids. Germline CDR1 and CDR2: MNHNY and SVGAGI (reference sequence). V trimming: 4 bases; J trimming: 6 bases; junction bases outside the gene matches: 7. This chain uses TRBV6-6 with TRBJ1-1; TRBD1 matches at 8 bases. The sequencing used PBMCs, collected from a glioma patient whose treatment included an IDH1 peptide vaccine. The clonotype originates from a woman in her forties or fifties with glioma. The CDR3: CASSSPGGAPEAFF. The CDR3 DNA sequence: TGTGCCAGCAGTTCCCCAGGGGGCGCGCCTGAAGCTTTCTTT.